This T cell receptor beta chain was captured in a study of CXCR3-negative and CXCR3-positive naive CD8 T cells. A note on this clonotype: The antigen is not known.

In preparing the TRB cDNA libraries, 5' RACE with UMI labels was used. For each CDR3 protein, TCRdb gives one entry from its re-call of the 5' RACE reads, without DNA. Recorded for this sample: over 50,000 distinct CDR3 sequences. General study results and limits: CXCR3-positive naive cells carried more hydrophobic TRB CDR3s than CXCR3-negative ones. With respect to TRBV-TRBJ usage, naive CXCR3-negative and CXCR3-positive cells were similar; memory differed. Memory CD8+ cells showed much lower diversity, while both naive subsets displayed comparably high diversity.

The CDR3 spans 14 residues. Per the germline V gene, CDR1 is SGHTA and CDR2 is FQGNSA. CD45RO-CCR7+CD27+CD95- expression identified naive CD8+ T cells. The source is a human donor in good health. Some clones in this sample may be carry-over from other donors' samples. Sequenced: naive CXCR3+ CD8+ T cells from blood. Indicated subset: CD45RO-CCR7+CD27+CD95- naive CD8+ T cells expressing CXCR3 (TNR3+). V and J are TRBV7-2 and TRBJ2-7; without DNA, the TCRdb call of TRBD1 cannot be checked. CDR3 amino acids: CASSLIAGVNEQYF.